These 30 T cell receptor beta chains were sequenced from one sample in a study of response to subunit inactivated influenza vaccine. TCRdb recomputed calls from the RT-PCR reads with MiXCR, one row per CDR3 protein. Of 550,000 to 600,000 distinct CDR3 sequences in the sample, 10% to 15% were seen once. Here the sequenced sample was PBMCs from blood, taken on the day of vaccination. Receptors were obtained from a man aged 50 to 60 who received an inactivated influenza vaccine.

This clonotype was counted ten times or more. The V and J genes are TRBV20-1 and TRBJ2-3, with 14 nucleotides matching TRBD2. This CDR3 is built from 14 residues. Germline CDR1 reads DFQATT; CDR2 reads SNEGSKA (reference sequence). Trimming cost V 3 bases and J 4 bases; bases outside gene matches: 0. The CDR3, as DNA: TGCAGTGCTAGGACTAGCGGGAGGGCAGATACGCAGTATTTT. This sequence encodes CSARTSGRADTQYF.

This clonotype was seen a handful of times. The rearrangement uses TRBV7-2 and TRBJ2-7, with D possibly matching TRBD1 (5 bases). Trimming left V 2 bases short and J 4 bases short, with 12 bases between. The CDR3 runs 14 residues. Germline loops: CDR1 SGHTA, CDR2 FQGNSA. DNA for the CDR3: TGTGCCAGCAGCTTATCCTCCAGGGCTTACGAGCAGTACTTC. This sequence encodes CASSLSSRAYEQYF.

V is TRBV5-1 and J is TRBJ2-3; TRBD2 agrees at 8 bases. Germline V gives CDR1 SGHRS, CDR2 YFSETQ. V lost 4 bases and J lost 2; bases outside the gene matches: 9. This CDR3 region has 16 residues. CDR3 sequence: CASSRGVAGFTDTQYF. The CDR3 DNA follows: TGCGCCAGCAGCCGGGGGGTAGCGGGGTTCACAGATACGCAGTATTTT.

This clonotype was counted ten times or more. The V call is TRBV28, the J call TRBJ2-3, with D possibly called TRBD1 or TRBD2 (5 bases each). CDR3 length: 14 residues. Germline CDR1 reads MDHEN; CDR2 reads SYDVKM. Between the trimmed V and J ends, which lost 5 bases and 2 bases, there was a span of 11 bases. The CDR3 coding sequence is TGTGCCAGCAGTCTCTCGGGGACCACAGATACGCAGTATTTT. It is translated as CASSLSGTTDTQYF.

The chain has TRBV12-3 or TRBV12-4 and TRBJ2-5; 12 bases align to TRBD2. V lost 6 bases to trimming and J lost 5 bases; unmatched junction nucleotides: 7. This CDR3 contains 15 residues. The CDR3 reads CASSQTSGSDETQYF. CDR3 nucleotide sequence: TGTGCCAGCAGCCAGACTAGCGGGAGCGATGAGACCCAGTACTTC.

This clonotype was recorded at least ten times. The chain employs TRBV12-3 or TRBV12-4 and TRBJ2-3, with 7 bases aligning to TRBD2. The CDR3 is made up of 15 amino acids. The J segment lost 4 bases and the V segment lost 7 bases, leaving 11 bases of the junction unmatched. CDR3 protein: CASNLGRPGADTQYF. CDR3 DNA: TGTGCCAGCAATCTCGGGAGGCCCGGGGCAGATACGCAGTATTTT.

This rearrangement joins TRBV6-1 to TRBJ2-3, with D possibly being TRBD1 (6 bases). Trimming pared 5 bases from V and 6 bases from J, leaving 15 bases between. Germline CDR1 and CDR2: MNHNS and SASEGT. The CDR3 is made up of 14 amino acids. This chain's CDR3 is CASSPRTEGDTQYF. The CDR3 bases are TGTGCCAGCAGTCCCAGGACAGAGGGGGATACGCAGTATTTT.

This clonotype occurred a few times. CDR3 loop: CASSLSAGVGGELFF. CDR3 coding DNA: TGTGCCAGCAGTTTATCGGCAGGGGTAGGGGGGGAGCTGTTTTTT. The rearrangement links TRBV28 to TRBJ2-2, with D possibly being TRBD1 (6 bases). This CDR3 region has 15 residues. Trimming pared 1 base from V and 8 bases from J, leaving 14 bases between. Germline V gene sequence: CDR1 MDHEN, CDR2 SYDVKM. Full variable domain (remainder filled in from reference TRBV28 and TRBJ2-2): DVKVTQSSRYLVKRTGEKVFLECVQDMDHENMFWYRQDPGLGLRLIYFSYDVKMKEKGDIPEGYSVSREKKERFSLILESASTNQTSMYLCASSLSAGVGGELFFGEGSRLTVL.

This clonotype was detected a few times. The chain has TRBV9 and TRBJ2-3; D possibly matches TRBD1 or TRBD2 (5 bases each). The germline CDR1 and CDR2 sequences are SGDLS and YYNGEE. This CDR3 is built from 14 residues. With 0 bases removed from V and 4 bases from J, the gap between germline ends came to 9 bases. The CDR3 DNA reads TGTGCCAGCAGCGTAGTTGGGACCCCAGATACGCAGTATTTT. Its protein is CASSVVGTPDTQYF.

This clonotype was observed a handful of times. CDR3 coding DNA: TGTGCCAGCAGTTTAGGCGGGACTCGCACAGATACGCAGTATTTT. As protein: CASSLGGTRTDTQYF. V gene TRBV28 combines with J gene TRBJ2-3; D is possibly TRBD2 (6 bases). This CDR3 spans 15 amino acids. Looked up from germline, CDR1 is MDHEN and CDR2 is SYDVKM. V lost 2 bases and J 1 base, leaving 10 bases between the germline ends. The variable domain in full, completed from reference TRBV28 and TRBJ2-3, reads DVKVTQSSRYLVKRTGEKVFLECVQDMDHENMFWYRQDPGLGLRLIYFSYDVKMKEKGDIPEGYSVSREKKERFSLILESASTNQTSMYLCASSLGGTRTDTQYFGPGTRLTVL.

This chain joins TRBV18 and TRBJ2-2; unclear D gene. The CDR3 runs 16 residues. V lost 3 bases, J lost 1 base, and 12 bases lay in between. CDR1 and CDR2 from the germline V gene are KGHSH and LQKENI. In nucleotides, the CDR3 is TGTGCCAGCTCACCCGTTAGGGTGGAGAACACCGGGGAGCTGTTTTTT. Translated, it gives CASSPVRVENTGELFF.

The table lists this clonotype with a few counts. At one of its ends the junction is not consistent with the germline gene, which may arise from a read error. The rearrangement uses TRBV11-1 and TRBJ2-7; 10 nucleotides align to TRBD2. Per the germline V gene, CDR1 is SGHAT and CDR2 is FQDESV (reference sequence). The CDR3 length is 18 residues. This CDR3 reads CASSSSIWSGRVLPILNF. CDR3 DNA sequence: TGTGCCAGCAGCTCCTCCATCTGGAGCGGGAGGGTCCTTCCGATTCTTAATTTC.

This rearrangement joins TRBV9 to TRBJ2-3, with 11 nucleotides matching TRBD2. The CDR3 spans 15 residues. Germline V gene lookup returns CDR1 SGDLS and CDR2 YYNGEE. Trimming took 3 bases from V and 3 from J; bases not matched to a gene: 3. CDR3 DNA sequence: TGTGCCAGCAGCGCCGCTAGCGGGGGGACAGATACGCAGTATTTT. Protein product: CASSAASGGTDTQYF.

Only a few counts were recorded for this clonotype. The chain employs TRBV5-1 and TRBJ2-7, with D perhaps assigned TRBD1 or TRBD2 (5 bases each). Germline values: CDR1 SGHRS, CDR2 YFSETQ. With 2 bases removed from V and 6 bases from J, the gap between germline ends came to 9 bases. The CDR3 runs to 12 residues. The CDR3 bases are TGCGCCAGCAGCTTTGAGAGGGGCGAGCAGTACTTC. Protein product: CASSFERGEQYF.

This clonotype was recorded many times. V usage is TRBV6-6 and J usage is TRBJ1-5; D gene ambiguous. Trimming took 6 bases from V and 2 from J, leaving 5 bases between them. The germline CDR1 and CDR2 sequences are MNHNY and SVGAGI (reference sequence). The CDR3 runs 12 residues. Here the CDR3 DNA reads TGTGCCAGCAGATCTGGCAATCAGCCCCAGCATTTT. Translating it yields CASRSGNQPQHF.

The gene calls are TRBV9 and TRBJ2-1; possibly TRBD1 for D (6 bases). Germline CDR1 and CDR2: SGDLS and YYNGEE. The CDR3 has 15 residues. Trimming took off 4 bases at V and 3 bases at J, with 14 bases between the two ends. The CDR3 DNA is TGTGCCAGCAGCACAGGTGGGACAAGCTACAATGAGCAGTTCTTC. Protein product: CASSTGGTSYNEQFF.

The chain uses TRBV20-1 and TRBJ2-5; 11 bases are shared with TRBD2. Germline trimming cut 6 bases from V and 5 bases from J; bases unmatched to any gene: 8. The CDR3 has 14 amino acids. From germline, CDR1 is DFQATT and CDR2 SNEGSKA (reference sequence). The CDR3 loop is CSATILAGVETQYF. The CDR3 bases are TGCAGTGCAACCATACTAGCGGGGGTTGAGACCCAGTACTTC.

The chain carries TRBV6-1 and TRBJ1-1; D perhaps matches TRBD1 (5 bases). The CDR3 covers 13 residues. Germline loops: CDR1 MNHNS, CDR2 SASEGT. Deletions cut 4 bases from V and 6 bases from J, with 12 bases between. DNA for the CDR3: TGTGCCAGCAGTGTTGAAAGGGGCGCTGAAGCTTTCTTT. Encoded protein: CASSVERGAEAFF.

The chain carries TRBV20-1 and TRBJ2-5; D call uncertain. V was shortened by 5 bases and J by 2 bases, with 15 bases between the two germline ends. The CDR3 spans 14 residues. The germline gives CDR1 DFQATT, CDR2 SNEGSKA (reference sequence). CDR3 in amino acids: CSAHYGIRQETQYF. The DNA of the CDR3 is TGCAGTGCTCATTACGGAATCAGACAAGAGACCCAGTACTTC.

The chain joins TRBV7-8 to TRBJ2-7, with D perhaps matching TRBD1 (6 bases). Germline CDR1 SGHVS, CDR2 FQNEAQ. Trimming shortened V by 2 bases and J by 1 base, and 12 bases separated the two germline ends. The CDR3 has 15 residues. The CDR3 protein is CASSLFDRLSYEQYF. The CDR3 region has the DNA TGTGCCAGCAGCTTATTCGACAGGTTATCCTACGAGCAGTACTTC.

The chain carries TRBV11-2 and TRBJ2-1, with 7 bases identical to TRBD2. Germline V gene sequence: CDR1 SGHAT, CDR2 FQNNGV. CDR3 length: 13 residues. V dropped 8 bases and J dropped 4; count of bases not matched to a gene: 5. The CDR3: CASRTGGYNEQFF. CDR3 DNA: TGTGCCAGCCGTACGGGGGGATACAATGAGCAGTTCTTC. Based on the CDR3 plus reference TRBV11-2 and TRBJ2-1, the full variable domain is EAGVAQSPRYKIIEKRQSVAFWCNPISGHATLYWYQQILGQGPKLLIQFQNNGVVDDSQLPKDRFSAERLKGVDSTLKIQPAKLEDSAVYLCASRTGGYNEQFFGPGTRLTVL.

This clonotype came up a few times. Compared with germline, one end of the junction differs, possibly owing to a read error. V gene TRBV7-7 combines with J gene TRBJ2-1; the D is unclear. CDR3 size: 13 residues. Germline lookup yields CDR1 SSHAT and CDR2 FNYEAQ (reference sequence). CDR3 bases: TGTGCTAGCAGCTTAGATCTCCGGGATGAGCAGTTCTTC. Its translation: CASSLDLRDEQFF.

The V and J genes are TRBV7-9 and TRBJ2-5; no reliable D call. Looked up from germline, CDR1 is SEHNR and CDR2 is FQNEAQ (reference sequence). The length of the CDR3 is 13 residues. Trimming cost V 3 bases and J 5 bases, with 10 bases left between them. CDR3 sequence (DNA): TGTGCCAGCAGCTTTTTTGGGTTTGAGACCCAGTACTTC. It specifies CASSFFGFETQYF.

The chain joins TRBV28 to TRBJ2-3; tentatively, D is TRBD1 (5 bases). CDR1 and CDR2 from the germline V gene are MDHEN and SYDVKM. The ends were cut back, 2 bases at V and 8 bases at J, with 8 bases in the middle. The CDR3 spans 12 residues. The CDR3 region is CASSLGAPTQYF. For the CDR3, the DNA is TGTGCCAGCAGTTTAGGGGCTCCTACGCAGTATTTT. Supplemented by reference TRBV28 and TRBJ2-3, the full variable domain reads DVKVTQSSRYLVKRTGEKVFLECVQDMDHENMFWYRQDPGLGLRLIYFSYDVKMKEKGDIPEGYSVSREKKERFSLILESASTNQTSMYLCASSLGAPTQYFGPGTRLTVL.

This clonotype was seen more than once but under ten times. The chain carries TRBV6-5 and TRBJ2-7; a possible D gene is TRBD2 (6 bases). CDR3 length: 15 amino acids. The V end was cut by 2 bases, the J end by 6 bases, with 17 bases between. Germline CDR1 MNHEY, CDR2 SVGAGI. The CDR3 loop is CASSYGRLGSREQYF. The CDR3 DNA follows: TGTGCCAGCAGTTACGGGAGGCTAGGTAGCCGCGAGCAGTACTTC.

The sample holds a few counts of this clonotype. This chain connects TRBV29-1 to TRBJ2-1, with D unresolved. Germline V gene lookup returns CDR1 SQVTM and CDR2 ANQGSEA. The V and J ends lost 4 bases and 2 bases respectively, with 9 bases between them. CDR3 length: 13 residues. Written as DNA, the CDR3 is TGCAGCGTTGGGGTCACGACCTACAATGAGCAGTTCTTC. Its translation is CSVGVTTYNEQFF.

This chain joins TRBV12-3 or TRBV12-4 and TRBJ2-3; D gene ambiguous. The CDR3 length is 15 residues. V gave up 3 bases and J gave up 1 base, with 11 bases separating them. CDR3 sequence: CASSFLGKGTDTQYF. DNA of the CDR3: TGTGCCAGCAGTTTTTTGGGGAAGGGCACAGATACGCAGTATTTT.

The chain has TRBV27 and TRBJ2-1, with 12 bases fitting TRBD2. CDR1 is MNHEY and CDR2 is SMNVEV in the germline V gene (reference sequence). The CDR3 has 12 residues. Unmatched junction bases numbered 2, after V lost 5 bases and J lost 12 bases. The DNA for the CDR3 is TGTGCCAGCAGTCCTAGCGGGAGGGTGCAGTTCTTC. This gives the protein CASSPSGRVQFF.

The chain is built from TRBV29-1 and TRBJ1-4; D remains unclear. The V end lost 5 bases, the J end lost 7 bases, and 8 bases lay between the germline ends. This CDR3 is built from 11 residues. The germline V gene encodes CDR1 SQVTM and CDR2 ANQGSEA. CDR3 nucleotide sequence: TGCAGCGTTTTAAGCGGTGAAAAACTGTTTTTT. This gives the protein CSVLSGEKLFF.

V usage is TRBV12-3 or TRBV12-4 and J usage is TRBJ2-1; the D is unclear. The length of the CDR3 is 12 residues. Trimming shortened V by 6 bases and J by 7 bases, and 10 bases separated the two germline ends. The CDR3 reads CASSGQANEQFF. In nucleotides, the CDR3 is TGTGCCAGCAGCGGTCAGGCGAATGAGCAGTTCTTC.